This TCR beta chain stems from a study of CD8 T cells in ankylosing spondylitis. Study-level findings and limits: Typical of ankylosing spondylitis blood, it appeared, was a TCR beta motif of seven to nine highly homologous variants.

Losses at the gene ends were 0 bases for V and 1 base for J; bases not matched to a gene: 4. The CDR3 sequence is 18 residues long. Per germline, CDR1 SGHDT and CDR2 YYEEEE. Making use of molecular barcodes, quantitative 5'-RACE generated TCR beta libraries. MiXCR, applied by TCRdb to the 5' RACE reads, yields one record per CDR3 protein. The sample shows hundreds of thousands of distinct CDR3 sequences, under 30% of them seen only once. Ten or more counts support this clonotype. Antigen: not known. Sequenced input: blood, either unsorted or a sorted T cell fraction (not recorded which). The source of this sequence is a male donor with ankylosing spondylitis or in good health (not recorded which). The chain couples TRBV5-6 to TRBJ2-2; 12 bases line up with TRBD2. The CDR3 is CASSLVPSGRENTGELFF. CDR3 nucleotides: TGTGCCAGCAGCTTGGTTCCTAGCGGGAGGGAGAACACCGGGGAGCTGTTTTTT.